This paragraph covers one T cell receptor beta chain sequence. The antigen is not known. These data originate in a study of shared clonotypes between healthy human individuals. Regarding the study as a whole: Relative to memory subsets, naive subsets generally showed larger estimated richness. Among donors, sharing of clonotypes was expected to be affected by sequencing depth.

All the donors were Caucasian adults who lived in Nashville, Tennessee. Trimming removed 5 bases from V and 6 bases from J, with 22 bases in between. CDR3 length: 16 residues. Germline-derived CDR1 and CDR2 are SQVTM and ANQGSEA. Original processing notes: Junction-only sequences without quality scores were provided by ImmunoSEQ, so filtering was different. Clones were read by immunoSEQ multiplex PCR, and TCRdb kept only the in-frame ones, dropping some. D and trimming were read from the DNA, whereas the V and J calls and clone size are those reported in that table. The sample records about 660,000 clones, roughly 70% being singletons.

The chain has TRBV29-1 and TRBJ2-2; D is undetermined. The specimen was memory CD4+ T cells sorted from blood. The subset: CD45RA-negative fraction. This receptor was obtained from a woman between 25 and 40 years old in good health. CDR3 coding DNA: TGCAGCGTTCGTACCCCCTCCACATTATTGGCCGGGGAGCTGTTTTTT. Amino acid sequence: CSVRTPSTLLAGELFF.